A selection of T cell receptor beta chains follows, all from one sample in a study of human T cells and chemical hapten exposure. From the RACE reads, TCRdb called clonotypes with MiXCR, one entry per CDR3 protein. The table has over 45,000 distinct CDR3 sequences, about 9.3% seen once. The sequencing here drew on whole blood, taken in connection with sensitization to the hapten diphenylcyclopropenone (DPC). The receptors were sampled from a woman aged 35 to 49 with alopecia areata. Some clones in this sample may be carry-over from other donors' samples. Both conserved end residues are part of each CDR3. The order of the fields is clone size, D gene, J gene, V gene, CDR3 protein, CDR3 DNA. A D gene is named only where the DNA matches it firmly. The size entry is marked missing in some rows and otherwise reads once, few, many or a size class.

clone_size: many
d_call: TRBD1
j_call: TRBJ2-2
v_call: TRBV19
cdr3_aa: CASKPGQQNTGELFF
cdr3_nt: TGTGCCAGTAAGCCGGGACAGCAAAACACCGGGGAGCTGTTTTTT

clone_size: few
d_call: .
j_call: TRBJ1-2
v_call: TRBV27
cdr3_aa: CASSTTLGGPSRYTF
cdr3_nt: TGTGCCAGCAGCACCACCCTGGGGGGCCCGTCTCGCTACACCTTC

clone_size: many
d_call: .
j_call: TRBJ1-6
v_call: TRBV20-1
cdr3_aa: CSASPGGSLNSPLHF
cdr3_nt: TGCAGTGCCTCCCCGGGCGGCAGCTTAAATTCACCCCTCCACTTT

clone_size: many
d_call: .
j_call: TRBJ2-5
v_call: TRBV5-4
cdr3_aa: CASSLEGGGETQYF
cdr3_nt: TGTGCCAGCAGCTTGGAGGGTGGTGGGGAGACCCAGTACTTC

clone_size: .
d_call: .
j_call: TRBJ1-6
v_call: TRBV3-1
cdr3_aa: CASSPGAGGNSPLHF
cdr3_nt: TGTGCCAGCAGCCCCGGGGCAGGAGGTAATTCACCCCTCCACTTT

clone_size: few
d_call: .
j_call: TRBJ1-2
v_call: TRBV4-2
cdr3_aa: CASSQGGTQSLHGYTF
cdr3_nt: TGTGCCAGCAGCCAAGGAGGGACACAAAGTCTACATGGCTACACCTTC

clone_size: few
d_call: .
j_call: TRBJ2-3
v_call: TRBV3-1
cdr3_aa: CASSQRQGTDTQYF
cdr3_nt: TGTGCCAGCAGCCAACGACAGGGCACAGATACGCAGTATTTT

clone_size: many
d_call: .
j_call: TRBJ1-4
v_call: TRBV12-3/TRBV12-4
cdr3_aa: CASSLPAGSGKLFF
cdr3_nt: TGTGCCAGCAGTTTACCCGCAGGGTCCGGAAAACTGTTTTTT

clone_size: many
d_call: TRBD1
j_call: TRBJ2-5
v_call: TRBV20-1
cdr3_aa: CSASDRVGETQYF
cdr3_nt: TGCAGTGCTAGTGACAGGGTCGGAGAGACCCAGTACTTC

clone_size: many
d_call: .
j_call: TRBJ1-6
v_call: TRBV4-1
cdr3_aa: CASSQERPDYNSPLHF
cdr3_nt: TGCGCCAGCAGCCAAGAGAGGCCAGACTATAATTCACCCCTCCACTTT

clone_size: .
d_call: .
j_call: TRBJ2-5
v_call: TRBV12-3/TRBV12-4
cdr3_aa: CASRTRLTGPLETQYF
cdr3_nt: TGTGCCAGCAGAACTAGACTGACAGGTCCTTTGGAGACCCAGTACTTC

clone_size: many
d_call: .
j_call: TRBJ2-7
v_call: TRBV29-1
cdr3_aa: CSVAGAPGEQYF
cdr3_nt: TGCAGCGTTGCCGGGGCTCCGGGAGAGCAGTACTTC

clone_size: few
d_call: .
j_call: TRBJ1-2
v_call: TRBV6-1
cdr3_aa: CASSEEKRGNYGYTF
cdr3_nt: TGTGCCAGCAGTGAAGAAAAGCGGGGCAACTATGGCTACACCTTC

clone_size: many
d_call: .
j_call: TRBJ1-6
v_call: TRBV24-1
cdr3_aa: CATSDRQRFRNSPLHF
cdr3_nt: TGTGCCACCAGTGATCGCCAGCGTTTTAGGAATTCACCCCTCCACTTT

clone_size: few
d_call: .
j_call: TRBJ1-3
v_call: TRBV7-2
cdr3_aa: CASSFRRGNTIYF
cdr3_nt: TGTGCCAGCAGCTTCCGCAGGGGAAACACCATATATTTT

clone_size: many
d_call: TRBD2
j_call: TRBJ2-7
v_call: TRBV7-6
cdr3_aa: CASSPSWGGEQYF
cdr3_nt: TGTGCCAGCAGCCCAAGTTGGGGGGGCGAGCAGTACTTC

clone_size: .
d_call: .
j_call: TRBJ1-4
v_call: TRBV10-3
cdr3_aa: CATGTVEKLFF
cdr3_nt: TGTGCCACCGGAACCGTAGAAAAACTGTTTTTT

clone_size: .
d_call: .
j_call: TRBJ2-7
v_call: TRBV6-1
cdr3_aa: CASSVFGATYEQYF
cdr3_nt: TGTGCCAGCAGTGTATTCGGGGCGACCTACGAGCAGTACTTC

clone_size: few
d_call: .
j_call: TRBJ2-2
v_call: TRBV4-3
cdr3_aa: CASSQGEGRELFF
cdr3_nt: TGCGCCAGCAGCCAAGGCGAGGGAAGAGAGCTGTTTTTT

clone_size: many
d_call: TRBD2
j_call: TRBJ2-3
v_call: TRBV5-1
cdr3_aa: CASSTTSGGFSTDTQYF
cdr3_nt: TGCGCCAGCAGCACGACTAGCGGGGGCTTTAGCACAGATACGCAGTATTTT

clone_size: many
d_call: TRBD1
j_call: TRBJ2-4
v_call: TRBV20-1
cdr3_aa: CSASGTGGTKNIQYF
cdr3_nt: TGCAGTGCTAGTGGGACAGGGGGTACCAAAAACATTCAGTACTTC

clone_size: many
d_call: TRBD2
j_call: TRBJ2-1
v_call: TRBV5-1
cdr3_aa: CASSFTSGGANEQFF
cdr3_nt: TGCGCCAGCAGCTTTACTAGCGGGGGGGCAAATGAGCAGTTCTTC

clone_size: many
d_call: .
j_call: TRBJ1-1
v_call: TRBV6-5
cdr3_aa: CASSWGGTEAFF
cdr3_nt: TGTGCCAGCAGTTGGGGAGGCACTGAAGCTTTCTTT

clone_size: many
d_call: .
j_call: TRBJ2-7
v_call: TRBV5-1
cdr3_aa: CASSLDYEQYF
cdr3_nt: TGCGCCAGCAGCTTGGATTACGAGCAGTACTTC

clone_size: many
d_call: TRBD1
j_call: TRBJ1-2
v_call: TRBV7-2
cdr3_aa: CASSAGQAINYGYTF
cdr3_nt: TGTGCCAGCAGCGCAGGACAGGCTATTAACTATGGCTACACCTTC

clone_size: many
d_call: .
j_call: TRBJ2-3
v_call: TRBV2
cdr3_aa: CASSENPDTQYF
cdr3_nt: TGTGCCAGCAGTGAGAATCCCGATACGCAGTATTTT

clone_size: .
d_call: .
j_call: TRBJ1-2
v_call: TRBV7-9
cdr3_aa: CASSLLQGFYGYTF
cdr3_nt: TGTGCCAGCAGCTTGCTACAGGGATTCTATGGCTACACCTTC

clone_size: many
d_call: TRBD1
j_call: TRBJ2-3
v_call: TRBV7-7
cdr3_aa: CASSVTGGSGDTQYF
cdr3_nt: TGTGCCAGCAGCGTAACAGGGGGCTCGGGCGATACGCAGTATTTT